This record covers a single T cell receptor beta chain. The sample originates from a study of blood T cell repertoires in COVID-19. Clones were read by immunoSEQ multiplex PCR, and TCRdb kept only the in-frame ones, dropping some. The repertoire has around 180,000 clones, 70% to 85% of them found once; the top ten carry about 9.4%. This CDR3 comprises 12 residues. The V gene lost 8 bases and the J gene lost 6 bases, with 10 bases spanning the gap. CDR1 and CDR2 (germline): SGHTA, FQGTGA. The sequenced material came from peripheral blood. V and J are TRBV7-3 and TRBJ2-2, with a weak D call TRBD2 (6 bases). The receptor was isolated from a woman of 80 years or more with acute or convalescent COVID-19. The CDR3 protein is CASAPGAGELFF. For the CDR3, the DNA is TGTGCCAGCGCGCCGGGAGCCGGGGAGCTGTTTTTT.